Listed below are T cell receptor beta chains from one sample, sequenced in a study of T cells expressing NK-cell markers. Using the 5' RACE reads, TCRdb records one entry per CDR3 protein without DNA. This sample lists 300,000 to 500,000 distinct CDR3 sequences; its ten largest clones have about 11%. Sequenced sample: blood T cells: a sorted CD56 or NKG2C T cell subset, CD4+ or CD8+ T cells, or bulk PBMC T cells (not recorded which). The source is a woman between 45 and 60 years old in good health. CDR3s include the opening cysteine and the closing phenylalanine or tryptophan. Each record gives: J gene, V gene, CDR3 protein.

TRBJ2-5 | TRBV15 | CATKRISFLETQYF
TRBJ1-5 | TRBV19 | CASRDRFNQPQHF
TRBJ2-1 | TRBV20-1 | CSARDLSGRARYNEQFF
TRBJ2-2 | TRBV11-2 | CASSHLGGTGELFF
TRBJ2-7 | TRBV5-1 | CASSLASRRNYEQYF
TRBJ2-1 | TRBV12-3/TRBV12-4 | CASSLSGTYYNEQFF
TRBJ2-1 | TRBV7-9 | CASSIAGTSGNNEQFF
TRBJ2-1 | TRBV3-1 | CASSQIIPGLRDNEQFF
TRBJ1-6 | TRBV27 | CASSSGTRGSPLHF
TRBJ2-3 | TRBV7-2 | CASSLGLAGGPEYF
TRBJ2-1 | TRBV19 | CASSIGSSEGDEQFF
TRBJ1-6 | TRBV28 | CASSLPTGQGNSPLHF
TRBJ2-1 | TRBV7-8 | CASSERAGSPLYNEQFF
TRBJ2-2 | TRBV2 | CASRAPLLGGTSTGELFF
TRBJ1-1 | TRBV12-3/TRBV12-4 | CASSPNRGEAFF
TRBJ2-1 | TRBV9 | CASSVDDYISGENEQFF
TRBJ1-1 | TRBV7-3 | CASSLRQGTEAFF
TRBJ1-3 | TRBV12-3/TRBV12-4 | CASSVSDLGNTIYF
TRBJ2-1 | TRBV18 | CASSPDASNNEQFF
TRBJ2-1 | TRBV11-2 | CASSPTSGNLYNEQFF
TRBJ2-5 | TRBV12-3/TRBV12-4 | CASSPYAKETQYF
TRBJ2-4 | TRBV7-2 | CASSSPGQDLLGKNIQYF
TRBJ1-2 | TRBV6-4 | CASSEGQGGSGYTF
TRBJ2-5 | TRBV7-2 | CASSLMAGLGETQYF
TRBJ1-1 | TRBV11-3 | CASSLERVNTEAFF
TRBJ2-7 | TRBV12-5 | CASGPRAGGHQYF
TRBJ1-2 | TRBV12-3/TRBV12-4 | CASMNFANYGYTF
TRBJ2-7 | TRBV29-1 | CSVGIDITNYEQYF
TRBJ2-1 | TRBV5-5 | CASSWGGLGAGEYNEQFF
TRBJ2-1 | TRBV5-1 | CASSLATSGSLDEQFF
TRBJ2-5 | TRBV11-2 | CASSPGTGGFVQETQYF